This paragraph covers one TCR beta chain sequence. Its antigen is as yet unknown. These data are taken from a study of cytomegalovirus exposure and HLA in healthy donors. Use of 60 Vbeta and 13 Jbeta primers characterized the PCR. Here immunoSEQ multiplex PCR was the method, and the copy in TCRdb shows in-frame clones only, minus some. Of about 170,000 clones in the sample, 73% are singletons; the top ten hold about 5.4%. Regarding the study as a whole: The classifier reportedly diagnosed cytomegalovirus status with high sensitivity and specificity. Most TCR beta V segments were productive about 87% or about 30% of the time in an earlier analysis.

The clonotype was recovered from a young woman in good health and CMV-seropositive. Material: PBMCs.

Written as DNA, the CDR3 is TGTGCCAGCAGCCAGGGAATTGGGGGCAACTACGAGCAGTACTTC. Its translation: CASSQGIGGNYEQYF. V is TRBV4-2 and J is TRBJ2-5, with D possibly being TRBD1 (6 bases). The J call is uncertain, as TRBJ2-7 better fits the DNA end. CDR1 LGHNA and CDR2 YNFKEQ come from the germline V gene. This CDR3 is 15 amino acids long.